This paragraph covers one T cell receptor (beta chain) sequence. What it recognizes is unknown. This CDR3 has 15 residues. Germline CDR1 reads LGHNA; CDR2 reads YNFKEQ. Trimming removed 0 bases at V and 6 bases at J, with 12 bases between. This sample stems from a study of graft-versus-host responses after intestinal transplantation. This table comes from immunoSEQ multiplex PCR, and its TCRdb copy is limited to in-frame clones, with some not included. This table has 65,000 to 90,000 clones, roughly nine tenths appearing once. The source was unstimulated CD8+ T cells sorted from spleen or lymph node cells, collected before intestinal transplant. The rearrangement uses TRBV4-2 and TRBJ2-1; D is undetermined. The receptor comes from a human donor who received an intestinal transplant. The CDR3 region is CASSQELQPSNEQFF. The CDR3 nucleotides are TGTGCCAGCAGCCAAGAGTTACAGCCTTCCAATGAGCAGTTCTTC.